These 31 T cell receptor beta chains originate from one sample sequenced in a study of blood T cells in healthy people across ages. Through a sample-barcoded 5' primer and a J-beta primer mix, a second PCR was run for 7 to 11 cycles. TCRdb itself ran the 5' RACE reads through MiXCR, one entry per CDR3 protein. The sample has about 780,000 distinct CDR3 sequences; roughly 25% are singletons. The sample was also linked to a second study, of T cells of mothers and their children.

Sequenced sample: blood. These receptors all stem from a boy between 10 and 17 years old in good health.

The chain is built from TRBV10-3 and TRBJ2-7, with D perhaps matching TRBD1 or TRBD2 (5 bases each). Trimming stripped 4 bases from V and 0 bases from J, with 10 bases between. The germline CDR1 and CDR2 sequences are ENHRY and SYGVKD. This CDR3 is 14 amino acids long. The CDR3 DNA is TGTGCCATCAGTGTCGGGACCAACTCCTACGAGCAGTACTTC. Its translation is CAISVGTNSYEQYF.

This clonotype was found a few times. V usage is TRBV5-1 and J usage is TRBJ2-2; D is perhaps TRBD2 (6 bases). The V gene's germline CDR1 is SGHRS and CDR2 YFSETQ. The CDR3 has 17 amino acids. V shed 4 bases and J shed 0 bases, with 16 bases lying between them. This chain's CDR3 is CASSLMGDSTNTGELFF. DNA of the CDR3: TGCGCCAGCAGCCTAATGGGGGACTCGACGAACACCGGGGAGCTGTTTTTT.

The chain joins TRBV20-1 to TRBJ2-7, with 10 bases lining up with TRBD2. J lost 4 bases, V lost 0 bases, and 3 bases had no gene match. The CDR3 runs to 14 residues. Germline V gene data show CDR1 as DFQATT and CDR2 as SNEGSKA (reference sequence). The CDR3 nucleotides read TGCAGTGCTAGAGAAAAGCGGGGGGGATACGAGCAGTACTTC. This translates into CSAREKRGGYEQYF.

This clonotype was observed a handful of times. The rearrangement links TRBV2 to TRBJ2-7; D might be TRBD1 (6 bases). The CDR3 runs 13 residues. V was trimmed by 7 bases and J by 3 bases, leaving 13 bases between them. Germline V gene sequence: CDR1 SNHLY, CDR2 FYNNEI. CDR3 DNA sequence: TGTGCCAGCACCCGGACAGCGGTCTACGAGCAGTACTTC. It encodes CASTRTAVYEQYF.

The genes are TRBV20-1 and TRBJ2-1; TRBD2 agrees at 8 bases. V trimming: 6 bases; J trimming: 5 bases; junction bases outside the gene matches: 9. The germline V gene has CDR1 DFQATT and CDR2 SNEGSKA (reference sequence). The CDR3 spans 14 residues. CDR3 loop: CSAPNGRGDNEQFF. The CDR3 DNA reads TGCAGTGCCCCCAACGGGCGGGGGGACAATGAGCAGTTCTTC.

This rearrangement joins TRBV11-2 to TRBJ2-7, with 9 positions matching TRBD2. With V trimmed by 4 bases and J by 7 bases, 14 bases remained unmatched. Germline V gene sequence: CDR1 SGHAT, CDR2 FQNNGV. This CDR3 comprises 16 residues. CDR3 sequence reads: CASSSPRIAGDKEQYF. The CDR3 DNA sequence: TGTGCCAGCAGCTCCCCGAGGATAGCGGGGGATAAAGAGCAGTACTTC.

This clonotype has just a few counts. V and J are TRBV6-5 and TRBJ1-1; TRBD1 is a possible D gene (5 bases). CDR1 is MNHEY, CDR2 SVGAGI, per germline. With 6 bases removed from V and 1 base from J, the gap between germline ends came to 9 bases. This CDR3 is 13 amino acids long. The CDR3 bases are TGTGCCAGCAGGGACACCTCGAACACTGAAGCTTTCTTT. It yields the protein CASRDTSNTEAFF.

This clonotype occurred many times. The chain carries TRBV6-1 and TRBJ2-5; TRBD2 matches 12 bases. The CDR3 is 15 amino acids. Trimming cost V 4 bases and J 4 bases; bases outside gene matches: 4. CDR1 is MNHNS and CDR2 is SASEGT in the germline V gene. Here the CDR3 reads CASSALAGGPETQYF. DNA of the CDR3: TGTGCCAGCAGTGCTCTAGCGGGGGGGCCAGAGACCCAGTACTTC.

This clonotype was detected only a few times. V gene TRBV7-3 combines with J gene TRBJ2-5; 9 positions agree with TRBD2. The better agreement between TRBJ2-1 and the DNA end casts doubt on the J call. The CDR3 is made up of 19 amino acids. Germline V gene data show CDR1 as SGHTA and CDR2 as FQGTGA. CDR3 protein: CASSLRGGALAGEHNEQFF. CDR3 sequence (DNA): TGTGCCAGCAGCTTAAGGGGTGGGGCATTAGCGGGGGAGCACAATGAGCAGTTCTTC.

The count of this clonotype is one. The J gene is TRBJ2-3, the V gene TRBV24-1; TRBD1 or TRBD2 may be the D gene (5 bases each). Trimming took off 10 bases at V and 2 bases at J, with 12 bases between the two ends. The CDR3 spans 13 residues. Per germline, CDR1 KGHDR and CDR2 SFDVKD. Here the CDR3 reads CATSTGATDTQYF. CDR3 bases: TGTGCCACGTCCACCGGGGCCACAGATACGCAGTATTTT.

The genes are TRBV29-1 and TRBJ2-7, with D maybe TRBD2 (5 bases). This CDR3 contains 12 residues. CDR1 is SQVTM, CDR2 ANQGSEA, per germline. Trimming left V 1 base short and J 3 bases short, with 7 bases between. In DNA, the CDR3 is TGCAGCGTTGAAGCGGGGAACTACGAGCAGTACTTC. Its protein is CSVEAGNYEQYF.

This clonotype was counted a few times. The chain has TRBV3-1 and TRBJ2-7, with D tentatively TRBD2 (5 bases). Trimming stripped 2 bases from V and 3 bases from J, with 17 bases between. Germline assignment: CDR1 LGHDT and CDR2 YNNKEL (reference sequence). The CDR3 is made up of 16 amino acids. The CDR3 DNA reads TGTGCCAGCAGCCAAAACGTCTTTGGCACTAGCTACGAGCAGTACTTC. Amino acids: CASSQNVFGTSYEQYF.

This clonotype was found a few times. The junction shows a germline mismatch at one end, possibly a read error. The CDR3 DNA reads TGTGCCAGCAGTTTACTAGCGGGGGGGTACCAAGAGACCCAGTGCTTC. This encodes CASSLLAGGYQETQCF. The rearrangement uses TRBV28 and TRBJ2-5; 12 nucleotides align to TRBD2. The CDR3 loop spans 16 amino acids. In germline, CDR1 is MDHEN, CDR2 SYDVKM.

Concerning this clonotype itself: A read error is likely, as this CDR3 ends without the conserved phenylalanine or tryptophan. The rearrangement joins TRBV2 to TRBJ1-1, with TRBD1 as a possible D gene (5 bases). Germline lookup yields CDR1 SNHLY and CDR2 FYNNEI. The CDR3 sequence is 13 residues long. Trimming took off 6 bases at V and 6 bases at J, with 14 bases between the two ends. CDR3 coding DNA: TGTGCCAGCAGCCCCACAGGACGGTCTGAAGCTTTCATT. Residues: CASSPTGRSEAFI.

This clonotype was observed a few times. The chain carries TRBV19 and TRBJ2-3; no clear D. V lost 1 base, J lost 6 bases, and 14 bases lay in between. The CDR3 consists of 15 residues. The germline CDR1 and CDR2 sequences are LNHDA and SQIVND (reference sequence). For the CDR3, the DNA is TGTGCCAGTAGTATAGGGGGTAGTGGGCACGATACGCAGTATTTT. Its translation is CASSIGGSGHDTQYF.

The chain combines TRBV5-5 with TRBJ2-7; D perhaps matches TRBD1 (6 bases). Germline loops: CDR1 SGHKS, CDR2 YYEKEE (reference sequence). The CDR3 has 14 amino acids. V lost 4 bases, J lost 2 bases, and 13 bases lay in between. The CDR3 nucleotides read TGTGCCAGCAGCCTTTCGGACAGTACCTACGAGCAGTACTTC. Translation: CASSLSDSTYEQYF.

The chain combines TRBV20-1 with TRBJ1-2; tentative D call: TRBD1 (5 bases). From germline, CDR1 is DFQATT and CDR2 SNEGSKA (reference sequence). The CDR3 spans 14 residues. The ends were cut back, 1 base at V and 8 bases at J, with 17 bases in the middle. The CDR3 DNA is TGCAGTGCTAGAGTCGGGGGGGTTGCTAAGGGCTACACCTTC. It codes for CSARVGGVAKGYTF.

The rearrangement uses TRBV2 and TRBJ2-4, with TRBD2 matching 8 bases. J was trimmed by 8 bases and V by 4 bases; bases with no gene match: 10. Germline V CDR1 and CDR2: SNHLY, FYNNEI. The CDR3 has 15 amino acids. The CDR3 nucleotides read TGTGCCAGCAGTGGGGTGCGCCGGGGGGGATACATTCAGTACTTC. This encodes CASSGVRRGGYIQYF.

The genes are TRBV29-1 and TRBJ2-7, with TRBD2 matching 7 bases. The CDR3 spans 12 residues. The germline V gene encodes CDR1 SQVTM and CDR2 ANQGSEA. With 5 bases clipped from V and 5 bases from J, the junction kept 6 bases outside the gene matches. The DNA of the CDR3 is TGCAGCGTTAGGACTAGGCTTCACGAGCAGTACTTC. It specifies CSVRTRLHEQYF.

V is TRBV7-6 and J is TRBJ2-3; D is possibly TRBD2 (5 bases). Deletions cut 8 bases from V and 6 bases from J, with 15 bases between. The CDR3 consists of 13 residues. Per the germline V gene, CDR1 is SGHVS and CDR2 is FNYEAQ. CDR3 DNA sequence: TGTGCCAGCTCCTCTAGCCAGTGGGATACGCAGTATTTT. This translates into CASSSSQWDTQYF.

This clonotype was seen more than once but under ten times. The V and J genes are TRBV7-6 and TRBJ2-7; perhaps TRBD1 as D (6 bases). CDR3 length: 12 amino acids. Germline CDR1 SGHVS, CDR2 FNYEAQ. Trimming stripped 5 bases from V and 7 bases from J, with 12 bases between. In nucleotides, the CDR3 is TGTGCCAGCAGCCTCCCAAGGGGGGAGCAGTACTTC. It translates to CASSLPRGEQYF.

V usage is TRBV12-3 or TRBV12-4 and J usage is TRBJ2-7; 8 bases agree with TRBD2. The CDR3 runs 15 residues. V shed 5 bases, J shed 3 bases, and the junction held 9 bases outside the gene matches. CDR3 sequence reads: CASSGGLATDYEQYF. The CDR3 region has the DNA TGTGCCAGCAGTGGTGGACTAGCAACCGACTACGAGCAGTACTTC.

This sequence joins TRBV6-1 and TRBJ2-4; no firm D call. V was pared by 0 bases and J by 0 bases, with 6 bases between. The CDR3 contains 15 residues. Germline values: CDR1 MNHNS, CDR2 SASEGT. CDR3 sequence: CASSEARLAKNIQYF. DNA for the CDR3: TGTGCCAGCAGTGAAGCGCGACTAGCCAAAAACATTCAGTACTTC.

V is TRBV6-1 and J is TRBJ2-3, with 10 bases matching TRBD2. The CDR3 totals 17 residues. Germline-derived CDR1 and CDR2 are MNHNS and SASEGT. The V gene end was trimmed by 5 bases and the J gene end by 2 bases; junction bases not matched to a gene: 10. The CDR3 loop is CASSRPRSGGTTDTQYF. CDR3 bases: TGTGCCAGCAGTCGACCCCGTAGCGGGGGGACCACAGATACGCAGTATTTT.

The chain uses TRBV7-9 and TRBJ1-2; D might be TRBD1 (5 bases). V was trimmed by 6 bases and J by 7 bases, leaving 12 bases between them. CDR3 length: 12 residues. The germline V gene has CDR1 SEHNR and CDR2 FQNEAQ (reference sequence). The CDR3 region is CASSGPGGGYTF. DNA of the CDR3: TGTGCCAGCAGTGGTCCGGGGGGTGGCTACACCTTC. Looking up the rest from reference TRBV7-9 and TRBJ1-2 gives the full variable domain: DTGVSQNPRHKITKRGQNVTFRCDPISEHNRLYWYRQTLGQGPEFLTYFQNEAQLEKSRLLSDRFSAERPKGSFSTLEIQRTEQGDSAMYLCASSGPGGGYTFGSGTRLTVV.

This clonotype was counted a few times. The chain is built from TRBV5-1 and TRBJ1-2, with D perhaps TRBD1 (5 bases). This CDR3 has 14 residues. CDR1 SGHRS and CDR2 YFSETQ come from the germline V gene. Trimming removed 4 bases from V and 0 bases from J, with 10 bases in between. CDR3 DNA sequence: TGCGCCAGCAGCGTGACAGCAGCTAACTATGGCTACACCTTC. This encodes CASSVTAANYGYTF.

The table lists this clonotype with a few counts. J is TRBJ2-1 and V is TRBV6-2 or TRBV6-3; D is undetermined. The V gene's germline CDR1 is MNHEY and CDR2 SVGEGT. The V end was cut by 5 bases, the J end by 0 bases, with 11 bases between. The CDR3 consists of 15 residues. The CDR3 DNA follows: TGTGCCAGCAGTCATAGACGTACCTCCTACAATGAGCAGTTCTTC. It encodes CASSHRRTSYNEQFF.

The J gene is TRBJ1-1, the V gene TRBV28, with D possibly matching TRBD1 (5 bases). This CDR3 contains 15 residues. Trimming removed 11 bases from V and 0 bases from J, with 19 bases in between. CDR1 MDHEN and CDR2 SYDVKM come from the germline V gene. For the CDR3, the DNA is TGTGCCGCCCTTTCCCGGGGGTGGCTGAACACTGAAGCTTTCTTT. Amino acids: CAALSRGWLNTEAFF.

This clonotype was observed a handful of times. The chain has TRBV5-4 and TRBJ2-1; D tentatively reads TRBD1 or TRBD2 (7 bases each). The J call could be wrong; TRBJ2-7 is a better fit for the DNA end. From germline, CDR1 is SGHNT and CDR2 YYREEE (reference sequence). The CDR3 sequence is 14 residues long. Here the CDR3 DNA reads TGTGCCAGCAGCCAGGGGGGGCGAGGGGACGAGCAGTACTTC. It codes for CASSQGGRGDEQYF.

This clonotype was seen only a few times. Compared with germline, one end of the junction differs, possibly owing to a read error. The chain uses TRBV12-3 or TRBV12-4 and TRBJ2-2, with D possibly being TRBD1 (6 bases). This CDR3 has 16 residues. CDR3 DNA sequence: TGTGCCAGCAGTTTATTAGGGACATCGAACACCGGGGAGCTGCTTTTT. Translating gives CASSLLGTSNTGELLF.

This clonotype was counted a few times. The chain is built from TRBV5-1 and TRBJ2-5, with TRBD1 matching 7 bases. V dropped 7 bases and J dropped 2; count of bases not matched to a gene: 8. The CDR3 is 14 amino acids. The germline CDR1 and CDR2 sequences are SGHRS and YFSETQ. The DNA of the CDR3 is TGCGCCAGCGGACGAGGGGACAGTCAAGAGACCCAGTACTTC. Translation gives CASGRGDSQETQYF.